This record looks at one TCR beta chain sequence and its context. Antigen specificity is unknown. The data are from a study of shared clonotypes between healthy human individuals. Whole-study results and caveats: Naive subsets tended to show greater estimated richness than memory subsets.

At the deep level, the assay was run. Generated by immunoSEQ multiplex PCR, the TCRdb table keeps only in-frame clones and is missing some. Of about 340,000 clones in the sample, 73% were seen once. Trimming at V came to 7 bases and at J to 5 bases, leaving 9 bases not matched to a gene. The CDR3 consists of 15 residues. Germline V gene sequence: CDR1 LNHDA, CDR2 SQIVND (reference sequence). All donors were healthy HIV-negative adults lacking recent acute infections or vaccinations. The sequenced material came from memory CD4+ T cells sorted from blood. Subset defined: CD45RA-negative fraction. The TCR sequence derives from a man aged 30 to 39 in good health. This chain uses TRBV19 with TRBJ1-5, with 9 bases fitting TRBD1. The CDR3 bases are TGTGCCAGTAACCAACAGAACAGGGGGCATCAGCCCCAGCATTTT. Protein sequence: CASNQQNRGHQPQHF.